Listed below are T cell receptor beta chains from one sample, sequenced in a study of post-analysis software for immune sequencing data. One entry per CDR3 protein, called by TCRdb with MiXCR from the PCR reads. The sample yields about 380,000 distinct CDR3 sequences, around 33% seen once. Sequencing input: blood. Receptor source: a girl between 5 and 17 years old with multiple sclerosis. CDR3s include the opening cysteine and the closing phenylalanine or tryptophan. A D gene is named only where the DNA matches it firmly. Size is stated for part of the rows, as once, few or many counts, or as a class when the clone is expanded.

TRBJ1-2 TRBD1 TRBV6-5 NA CASRRGRGDNYGYTF TGTGCCAGCAGGAGGGGCAGGGGGGATAACTATGGCTACACCTTC
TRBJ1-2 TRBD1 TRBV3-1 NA CASSRQGVYGYTF TGTGCCAGCAGCAGACAGGGGGTCTATGGCTACACCTTC
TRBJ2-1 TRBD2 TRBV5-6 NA CASSSGTSGASNEQFF TGTGCCAGCAGCTCCGGGACTAGCGGGGCTAGCAATGAGCAGTTCTTC
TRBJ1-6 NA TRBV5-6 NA CASSLGADSPLHF TGTGCCAGCAGCTTGGGAGCAGATTCACCCCTCCACTTT
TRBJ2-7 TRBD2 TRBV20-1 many CSAGTSGYEQYF TGCAGTGCGGGGACTAGTGGCTACGAGCAGTACTTC
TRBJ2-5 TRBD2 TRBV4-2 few CASSPLGLAGQETQYF TGTGCCAGCAGCCCCCTGGGGCTAGCGGGGCAAGAGACCCAGTACTTC
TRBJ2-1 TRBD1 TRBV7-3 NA CASSLQGARNEQFF TGTGCCAGCAGCTTACAGGGGGCGCGAAATGAGCAGTTCTTC
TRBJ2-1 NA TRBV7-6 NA CASSSWDGGNEQFF TGTGCCAGCAGCTCATGGGACGGTGGCAATGAGCAGTTCTTC
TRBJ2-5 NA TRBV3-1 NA CASSPPGQYQETQYF TGTGCCAGCAGCCCCCCGGGCCAATACCAAGAGACCCAGTACTTC
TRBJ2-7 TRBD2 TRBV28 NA CASRTLGAGVDEQYF TGTGCCAGCAGGACGCTCGGGGCGGGGGTCGACGAGCAGTACTTC